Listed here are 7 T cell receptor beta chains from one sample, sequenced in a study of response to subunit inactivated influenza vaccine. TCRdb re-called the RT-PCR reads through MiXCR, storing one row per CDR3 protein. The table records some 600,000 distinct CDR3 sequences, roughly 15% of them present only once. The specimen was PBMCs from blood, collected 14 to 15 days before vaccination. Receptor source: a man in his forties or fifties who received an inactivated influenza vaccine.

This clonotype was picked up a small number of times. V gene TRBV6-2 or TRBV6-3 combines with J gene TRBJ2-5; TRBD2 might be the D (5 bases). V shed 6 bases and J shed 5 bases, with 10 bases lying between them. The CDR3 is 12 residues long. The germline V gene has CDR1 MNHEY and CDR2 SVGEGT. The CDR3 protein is CASRGLAETQYF. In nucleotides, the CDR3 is TGTGCCAGCAGGGGTCTAGCCGAGACCCAGTACTTC.

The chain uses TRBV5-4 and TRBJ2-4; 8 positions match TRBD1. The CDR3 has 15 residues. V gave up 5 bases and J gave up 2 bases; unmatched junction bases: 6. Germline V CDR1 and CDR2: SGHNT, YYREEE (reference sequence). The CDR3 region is CASRRTGSTKNIQYF. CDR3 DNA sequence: TGTGCCAGCAGGAGGACAGGGTCAACCAAAAACATTCAGTACTTC.

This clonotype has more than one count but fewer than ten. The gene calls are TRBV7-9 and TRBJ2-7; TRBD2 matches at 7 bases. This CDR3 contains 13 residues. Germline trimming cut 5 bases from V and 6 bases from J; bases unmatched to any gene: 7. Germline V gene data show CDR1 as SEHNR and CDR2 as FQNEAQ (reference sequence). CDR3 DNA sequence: TGTGCCAGCAGCAGCGGGACTGCTAGCGAGCAGTACTTC. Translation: CASSSGTASEQYF.

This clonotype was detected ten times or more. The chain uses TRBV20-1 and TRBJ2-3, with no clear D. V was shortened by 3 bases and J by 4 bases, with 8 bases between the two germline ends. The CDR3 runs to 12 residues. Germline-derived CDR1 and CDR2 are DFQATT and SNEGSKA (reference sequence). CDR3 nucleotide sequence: TGCAGTGCTAGCGTTCTGGCAGATACGCAGTATTTT. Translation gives CSASVLADTQYF.

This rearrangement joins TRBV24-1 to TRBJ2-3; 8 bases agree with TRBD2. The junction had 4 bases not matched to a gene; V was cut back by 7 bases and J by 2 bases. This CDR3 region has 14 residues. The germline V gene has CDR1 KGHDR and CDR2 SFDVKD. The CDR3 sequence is CATRGSGNTDTQYF. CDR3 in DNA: TGTGCCACCAGAGGTAGCGGGAACACAGATACGCAGTATTTT.

CDR3 sequence: CATSDRQGERQETQYF. In DNA form, the CDR3 reads TGTGCCACCAGTGATCGACAGGGGGAGAGACAAGAGACCCAGTACTTC. The chain has TRBV24-1 and TRBJ2-5; 9 nucleotides line up with TRBD1. The germline V gene encodes CDR1 KGHDR and CDR2 SFDVKD. The CDR3 is 16 residues long. The J segment lost 2 bases and the V segment lost 3 bases, leaving 6 bases of the junction unmatched.

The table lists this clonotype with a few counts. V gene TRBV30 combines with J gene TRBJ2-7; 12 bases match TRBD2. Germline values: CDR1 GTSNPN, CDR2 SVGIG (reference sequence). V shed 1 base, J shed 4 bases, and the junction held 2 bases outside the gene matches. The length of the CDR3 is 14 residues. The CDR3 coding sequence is TGTGCCTGGAGTGGACTAGCGGGGGAGTACGAGCAGTACTTC. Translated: CAWSGLAGEYEQYF.